The 8 T cell receptor beta chains given below trace back to one sample, sequenced in a study of T cell responses to AZD1222 COVID-19 vaccine. Method: immunoSEQ multiplex PCR; TCRdb's copy keeps in-frame clones and lacks some. The sample contains tens of thousands of clones, roughly 88% of which appear only once. The specimen was peripheral blood, collected on day 0 of AZD1222 vaccination. These receptor sequences come from an adult in good health.

The J gene is TRBJ1-1, the V gene TRBV6-1; D gene uncertain. The germline CDR1 and CDR2 sequences are MNHNS and SASEGT. V lost 5 bases, J lost 8 bases, and 9 bases lay in between. The CDR3 loop spans 11 amino acids. CDR3 amino acids: CASSHQEEAFF. The CDR3 coding sequence is TGTGCCAGCAGTCACCAAGAGGAAGCTTTCTTT.

CDR3 region: CASSLTGTMTEAFF. The CDR3 nucleotides are TGTGCCAGCAGCCTCACCGGGACAATGACTGAAGCTTTCTTT. The V call is TRBV7-9, the J call TRBJ1-1; possibly TRBD1 for D (6 bases). Trimming took off 5 bases at V and 5 bases at J, with 15 bases between the two ends. The CDR3 consists of 14 residues. Per germline, CDR1 SEHNR and CDR2 FQNEAQ (reference sequence).

This chain joins TRBV18 and TRBJ1-1, with D perhaps TRBD1 (6 bases). Per the germline V gene, CDR1 is KGHSH and CDR2 is LQKENI. V was trimmed by 4 bases and J by 1 base, leaving 10 bases between them. The CDR3 has 14 residues. CDR3 DNA: TGTGCCAGCTCACAAGTACAGGGGAACACTGAAGCTTTCTTT. This gives the protein CASSQVQGNTEAFF.

The gene calls are TRBV3-1 (or the pseudogene TRBV3-2) and TRBJ1-3; D is uncertain. V lost 4 bases to trimming and J lost 0 bases, with 13 bases between them. CDR3 size: 16 residues. Germline CDR1 and CDR2: LGHDT and YNNKEL (reference sequence). Here the CDR3 reads CASSLPTFPSGNTIYF. The CDR3 DNA reads TGTGCCAGCAGCCTGCCGACTTTCCCCTCTGGAAACACCATATATTTT.

The chain couples TRBV7-9 to TRBJ1-2; TRBD1 agrees at 8 bases. CDR1 and CDR2 from the germline V gene are SEHNR and FQNEAQ (reference sequence). The CDR3 has 12 amino acids. V lost 2 bases to trimming and J lost 7 bases; unmatched junction nucleotides: 0. CDR3 DNA: TGTGCCAGCAGCTTACAGGGGGCTGGCTACACCTTC. Translated: CASSLQGAGYTF. The whole variable domain, filled in from reference TRBV7-9 and TRBJ1-2, reads DTGVSQNPRHKITKRGQNVTFRCDPISEHNRLYWYRQTLGQGPEFLTYFQNEAQLEKSRLLSDRFSAERPKGSFSTLEIQRTEQGDSAMYLCASSLQGAGYTFGSGTRLTVV.

CDR3: CASAVGGGGTDTQYF. CDR3 in DNA: TGTGCCAGCGCCGTGGGGGGCGGAGGCACAGATACGCAGTATTTT. The J gene is TRBJ2-3, the V gene TRBV7-9; D may match TRBD1 or TRBD2 (6 bases each). There are 15 residues in the CDR3. V was cut by 8 bases and J by 1 base, with 16 bases left in between. The germline V gene has CDR1 SEHNR and CDR2 FQNEAQ (reference sequence).

With respect to this clone: This CDR3 is also generated by other DNA sequences in the sample. This chain connects TRBV18 to TRBJ1-1; 7 bases are a match to TRBD1. The CDR3 has 12 residues. J lost 9 bases, V lost 1 base, and 2 bases had no gene match. Germline V gene data show CDR1 as KGHSH and CDR2 as LQKENI. CDR3 protein: CASSPQGAKAFF. DNA for the CDR3: TGTGCCAGCTCACCACAGGGGGCTAAAGCTTTCTTT. Full variable domain (missing parts from reference TRBV18 and TRBJ1-1): NAGVMQNPRHLVRRRGQEARLRCSPMKGHSHVYWYRQLPEEGLKFMVYLQKENIIDESGMPKERFSAEFPKEGPSILRIQQVVRGDSAAYFCASSPQGAKAFFGQGTRLTVV.

This clone was seen a single time. The gene calls are TRBV11-3 and TRBJ1-1; weak D call: TRBD1 (6 bases). This CDR3 contains 13 residues. Trimming removed 3 bases at V and 5 bases at J, with 10 bases between. Germline V gene lookup returns CDR1 SGHNT and CDR2 YENEEA. CDR3 loop: CASSLSGATEAFF. DNA of the CDR3: TGTGCCAGCAGCTTGTCAGGGGCTACTGAAGCTTTCTTT.